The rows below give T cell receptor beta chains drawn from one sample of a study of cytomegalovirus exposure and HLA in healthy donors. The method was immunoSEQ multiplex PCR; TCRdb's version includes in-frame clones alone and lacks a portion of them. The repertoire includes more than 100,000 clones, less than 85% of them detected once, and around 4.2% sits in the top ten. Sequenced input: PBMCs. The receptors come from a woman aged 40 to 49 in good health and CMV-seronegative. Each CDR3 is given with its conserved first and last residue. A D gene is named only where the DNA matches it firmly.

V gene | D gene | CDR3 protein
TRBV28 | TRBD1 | CASSGQGARGVTQYF
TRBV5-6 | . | CASSLSQGLLGDTQYF
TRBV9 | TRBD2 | CASSVAGGPTGELFF
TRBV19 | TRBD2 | CASSGGTSGRSSYEQYF
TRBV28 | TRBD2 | CASSLWGLADFGETQYF
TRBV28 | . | CASKSGGDSSYNEQFF
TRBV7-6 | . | CASSFGRMNTEAFF
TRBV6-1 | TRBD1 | CASSRGTGQVQPQHF
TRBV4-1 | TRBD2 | CASSKGRASGVSYEQYF
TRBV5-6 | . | CASSLGGTSSYEQYF
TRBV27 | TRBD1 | CASSLGTGGNYGYTF
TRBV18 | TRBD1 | CASSPDRATYEQYF
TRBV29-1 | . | CSVEEGQSWGYEQYF
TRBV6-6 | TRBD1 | CASSYRLDRAYGYTF
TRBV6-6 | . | CASSLGRGANEKLFF
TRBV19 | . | CATHPSGANVLTF
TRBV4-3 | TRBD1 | CASSQGQSNEKLFF
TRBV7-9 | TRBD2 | CASSPRWGGQETQYF
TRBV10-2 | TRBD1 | CASRTGGPGNTIYF
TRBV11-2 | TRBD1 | CASSLGQGNIRTDTQYF
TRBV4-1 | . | CASSQERGARQPQHF
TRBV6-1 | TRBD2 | CASSERGGLSYNEQFF
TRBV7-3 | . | CASSLRGSYNSPLHF
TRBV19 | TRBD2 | CASSLFQREGRGGRVDTDTQYF
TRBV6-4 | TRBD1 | CASSGTGGADTQYF
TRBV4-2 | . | CASSQADDRLWAGNTIYF
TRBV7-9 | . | CASSSPREKLFF
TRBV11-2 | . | CASSLVWRVNTEAFF
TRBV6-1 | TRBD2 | CASTSGGYEQYF
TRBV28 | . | CASRAGTGELFF
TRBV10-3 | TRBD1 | CAISESGTGYGYTF
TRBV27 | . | CASGYPGNPNEQFF
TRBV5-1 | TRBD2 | CASSLEGLAGGPHNEQFF
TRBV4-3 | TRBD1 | CASSQGFRDRGLHNSPLHF
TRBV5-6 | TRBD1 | CASSRDSYNQPQHF
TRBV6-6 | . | CASSQDRNTEAFF
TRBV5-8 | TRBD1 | CASSSRDRGRAFF
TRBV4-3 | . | CASSQGPRDTQYF
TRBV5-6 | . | CASSLWAGNSNQPQHF
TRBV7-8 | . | CASSFREGDTEAFF
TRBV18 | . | CASSPAGNEQYF
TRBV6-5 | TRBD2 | CASSGLAKTPYEQYF
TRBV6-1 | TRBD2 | CASSERDYSLSGTDTQYF